This T cell receptor (beta chain) appears in the sequencing data of a study of blood T cell repertoires in COVID-19. Overall study context: Samples came from the United States, Italy and Spain, spanning acute and convalescent COVID-19. In each case, the material was cDNA or gDNA derived from T cells, B-cell-depleted T cells, or PBMCs.

The CDR3 has 16 residues. Trimming removed 0 bases from V and 5 bases from J, with 17 bases in between. This clone was observed a single time. Authors' methods: Counts of nucleated cells, estimated from reference gene primer amplification, were obtained. Method: immunoSEQ multiplex PCR; TCRdb's copy keeps in-frame clones and lacks some. Clone size and V and J calls were adopted from that table, with D and trimming inferred from the DNA. The table lists 250,000 or so clones, 89% of them singletons. The sequence was obtained from a woman aged 40 to 49 who had recovered from COVID-19. The sequencing sample was made of peripheral blood. The genes are TRBV23-1 and TRBJ2-7; possibly TRBD2 for D (6 bases). TRBV23-1 is filed as an ORF, its function uncertain. The CDR3 spells CASSQSPGEDLHEQYF. The CDR3 DNA follows: TGCGCCAGCAGTCAATCGCCGGGGGAGGACTTACACGAGCAGTACTTC.